This T cell receptor (beta chain) was recorded in a study of T-cell reconstitution after alpha-beta-depleted transplantation in children. The study, taken as a whole, reports: Newly made T cells mostly supplied T-cell counts and diversity one year after transplant.

Construction of the TCRbeta library involved unique molecular identifiers. TCRdb reprocessed the PCR reads via MiXCR and lists one record per CDR3 protein. The table lists 490,000 or so distinct CDR3 sequences, 8% to 11% of them singletons, with about 2% in the top ten. In regard to this clonotype: Its antigen is undetermined.

CDR3 length equals 15 residues. The germline V gene encodes CDR1 SGDLS and CDR2 YYNGEE. V shed 4 bases, J shed 3 bases, and the junction held 6 bases outside the gene matches. The sequences come from PBMCs, collected before TCRalphabeta/CD19-depleted stem cell transplant. The sequence came from a child aged 2 to 10 with inherited bone marrow failure, due to receive a stem cell transplant. This chain joins TRBV9 and TRBJ2-7, with TRBD1 matching 11 bases. The CDR3 coding sequence is TGTGCCAGCAGCCCCCGGGACAGGGGGTTCTACGAGCAGTACTTC. Translation: CASSPRDRGFYEQYF.